The 5 T cell receptor beta chains listed next were all sequenced from one sample in a study of identical twins. TCRdb used MiXCR to reprocess the 5' RACE reads, holding one entry per CDR3 protein. Altogether nearly 200,000 distinct CDR3 sequences are present, 15% to 20% being singletons, with the ten largest covering around two fifths. These records were also assigned to another study, of T cells expressing NK-cell markers.

Sequenced: CD8+ T cells sorted from blood. Every receptor here comes from a woman aged 18-29 years in good health.

This clonotype was detected many times. The chain uses TRBV3-1 and TRBJ1-1; D gene ambiguous. V shed 4 bases and J shed 1 base, with 10 bases lying between them. CDR1 and CDR2 from the germline V gene are LGHDT and YNNKEL (reference sequence). CDR3 length: 14 amino acids. CDR3 region: CASSPPSANTEAFF. The CDR3, as DNA: TGTGCCAGCAGCCCGCCGAGCGCGAACACTGAAGCTTTCTTT. Full variable domain (outside the CDR3, taken from reference TRBV3-1 and TRBJ1-1): DTAVSQTPKYLVTQMGNDKSIKCEQNLGHDTMYWYKQDSKKFLKIMFSYNNKELIINETVPNRFSPKSPDKAHLNLHINSLELGDSAVYFCASSPPSANTEAFFGQGTRLTVV.

The chain combines TRBV11-3 with TRBJ1-3; no definite D call. This CDR3 comprises 12 residues. From germline, CDR1 is SGHNT and CDR2 YENEEA. Deletions cut 2 bases from V and 3 bases from J, with 2 bases between. The chain's CDR3 is CASSLYGNTIYF. CDR3 DNA sequence: TGTGCCAGCAGCTTATATGGAAACACCATATATTTT.

This rearrangement joins TRBV7-6 to TRBJ2-3; 9 nucleotides agree with TRBD2. The length of the CDR3 is 19 residues. V lost 5 bases, J lost 1 base, and 16 bases stayed unmatched. The germline CDR1 and CDR2 sequences are SGHVS and FNYEAQ. Here the CDR3 reads CASSLDLAGLSRGTDTQYF. CDR3 nucleotide sequence: TGTGCCAGCAGCCTCGATCTAGCGGGGTTAAGTAGGGGCACAGATACGCAGTATTTT.

This clonotype was counted at least ten times. J is TRBJ1-1 and V is TRBV9; the match to TRBD1 covers 9 bases. The CDR3 runs 15 residues. Per germline, CDR1 SGDLS and CDR2 YYNGEE. V was clipped by 3 bases and J by 4 bases; unmatched bases: 7. CDR3 nucleotide sequence: TGTGCCAGCAGCGACGGGGACAGGGAGGGCACTGAAGCTTTCTTT. It codes for CASSDGDREGTEAFF. The whole variable domain, remainder taken from reference TRBV9 and TRBJ1-1, is DSGVTQTPKHLITATGQRVTLRCSPRSGDLSVYWYQQSLDQGLQFLIQYYNGEERAKGNILERFSAQQFPDLHSELNLSSLELGDSALYFCASSDGDREGTEAFFGQGTRLTVV.

The chain links TRBV5-1 to TRBJ2-7, with 7 positions matching TRBD2. The trim removed 1 base at V and 0 bases at J, leaving 4 bases unmatched. The germline gives CDR1 SGHRS, CDR2 YFSETQ. The CDR3 extends over 15 amino acids. CDR3 amino acids: CASSLSRGSSYEQYF. In DNA, the CDR3 is TGCGCCAGCAGCTTGAGTCGCGGGAGCTCCTACGAGCAGTACTTC.